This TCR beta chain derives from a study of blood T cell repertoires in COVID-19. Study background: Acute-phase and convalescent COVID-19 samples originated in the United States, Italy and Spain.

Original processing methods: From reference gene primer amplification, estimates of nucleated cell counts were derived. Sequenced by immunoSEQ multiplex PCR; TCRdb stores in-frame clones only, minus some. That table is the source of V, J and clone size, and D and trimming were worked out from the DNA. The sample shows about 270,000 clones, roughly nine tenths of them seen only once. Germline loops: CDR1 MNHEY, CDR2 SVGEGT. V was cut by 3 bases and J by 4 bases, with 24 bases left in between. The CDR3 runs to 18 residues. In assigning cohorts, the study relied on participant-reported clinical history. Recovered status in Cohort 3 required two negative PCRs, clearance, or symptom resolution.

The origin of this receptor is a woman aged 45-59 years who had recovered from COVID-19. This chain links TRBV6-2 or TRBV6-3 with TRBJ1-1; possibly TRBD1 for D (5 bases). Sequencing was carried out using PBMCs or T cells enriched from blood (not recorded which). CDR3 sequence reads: CASSYIWRVGGTGTEAFF. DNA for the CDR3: TGTGCCAGCAGTTATATTTGGCGGGTTGGAGGGACTGGCACTGAAGCTTTCTTT.